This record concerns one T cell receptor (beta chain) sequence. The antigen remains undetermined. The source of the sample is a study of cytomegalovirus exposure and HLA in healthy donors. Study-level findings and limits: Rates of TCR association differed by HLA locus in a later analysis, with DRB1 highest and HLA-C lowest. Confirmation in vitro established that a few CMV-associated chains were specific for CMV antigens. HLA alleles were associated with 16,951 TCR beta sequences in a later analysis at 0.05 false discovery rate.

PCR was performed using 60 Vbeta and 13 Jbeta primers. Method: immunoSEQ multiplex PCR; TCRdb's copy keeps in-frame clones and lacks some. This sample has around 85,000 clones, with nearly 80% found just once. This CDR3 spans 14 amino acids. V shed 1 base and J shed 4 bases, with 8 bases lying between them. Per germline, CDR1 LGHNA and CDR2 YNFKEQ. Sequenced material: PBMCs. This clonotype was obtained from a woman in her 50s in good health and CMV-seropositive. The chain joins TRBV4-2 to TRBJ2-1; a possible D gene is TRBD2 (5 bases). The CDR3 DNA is TGTGCCAGCAGCCAAGTTTCGGGATACAATGAGCAGTTCTTC. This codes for CASSQVSGYNEQFF.